This T cell receptor (beta chain) was documented in a study of technical replicates of blood from a few donors (dated by TCRdb to about 2017). Concerning this clone: Its antigen is currently not known. No quality values exist for individual bases; no much larger clone is one base distant.

V loses 4 bases, J loses 7 bases, and the germline ends lie 16 bases apart. CDR1 and CDR2 are drawn from the germline V gene (reference sequence): LNHNV, YYDKDF. The CDR3 measures 15 amino acids from cysteine to phenylalanine. CDR3 DNA only is kept here, 45 bases in frame from base 1. The library was obtained by the immunoSEQ multiplex PCR assay. Sourced from immuneACCESS, this table was stored by TCRdb with only in-frame sequences that have V and J called. A share of the clones is absent; for the studies checked, an unresolved V gene accounts for under half, and the remainder has no known explanation. This sample gives under 75,000 clones in total; 90% to 95% of them show up just once. The biggest ten clones account for about 4.5% of the sample.

In this chain, TRBV15 is recombined with TRBJ1-4, with a weak D call of TRBD1 (6 bases match). This receptor was identified in a human donor in good health. Some clones in this sample may be carry-over from other donors' samples. Source material: PBMCs. The CDR3 protein: CATSTRQARVEKLFF. In nucleotide form, the sequence is TGTGCCACCAGCACCAGACAGGCCCGCGTTGAAAAACTGTTTTTT.